The 25 T cell receptor beta chains reported below all come from one sample, sequenced in a study of identical twins. A single record per CDR3 protein comes from TCRdb applying MiXCR to the 5' RACE reads. In the table there are some 690,000 distinct CDR3 sequences, 21% of which are singletons. These same records also appear under a second study, on T cells expressing NK-cell markers.

The sequencing sample was made of PBMCs. These receptors were taken from a young woman in good health.

This clonotype has a handful of counts. The chain employs TRBV10-3 and TRBJ2-3; no reliable D call. V gave up 4 bases and J gave up 1 base, with 9 bases separating them. This CDR3 has 14 residues. The germline CDR1 and CDR2 sequences are ENHRY and SYGVKD. In DNA, the CDR3 is TGTGCCATCAGTGTGGACCCACGCACAGATACGCAGTATTTT. Protein: CAISVDPRTDTQYF.

This CDR3 reads CASGGQKSSTDTQYF. The DNA of the CDR3 is TGTGCCAGCGGCGGACAGAAGTCTAGCACAGATACGCAGTATTTT. V is TRBV6-1 and J is TRBJ2-3, with D possibly TRBD1 on 6 matching bases. There are 15 residues in the CDR3. Trimming took 8 bases from V and 0 from J, leaving 15 bases between them. In germline, CDR1 is MNHNS, CDR2 SASEGT.

This clonotype has just a few counts. This sequence joins TRBV10-3 and TRBJ2-5; the D is unclear. The CDR3 loop spans 13 amino acids. Trimming shortened V by 0 bases and J by 2 bases, and 4 bases separated the two germline ends. The germline CDR1 and CDR2 sequences are ENHRY and SYGVKD. CDR3 in amino acids: CAISESTQETQYF. In DNA, the CDR3 is TGTGCCATCAGTGAGTCAACGCAAGAGACCCAGTACTTC.

This clonotype was counted ten times or more. This chain uses TRBV7-2 with TRBJ1-1; no reliable D call. Per germline, CDR1 SGHTA and CDR2 FQGNSA. V was trimmed by 3 bases and J by 4 bases, leaving 6 bases between them. This CDR3 has 12 amino acids. Written as DNA, the CDR3 is TGTGCCAGCAGCTTGATAACCACTGAAGCTTTCTTT. Its protein is CASSLITTEAFF. The full variable domain, completed using reference TRBV7-2 and TRBJ1-1, is GAGVSQSPSNKVTEKGKDVELRCDPISGHTALYWYRQSLGQGLEFLIYFQGNSAPDKSGLPSDRFSAERTGGSVSTLTIQRTQQEDSAVYLCASSLITTEAFFGQGTRLTVV.

There are many counts of this clonotype. The chain uses TRBV10-2 and TRBJ1-2, with a weak D call TRBD1 (5 bases). Germline assignment: CDR1 WSHSY and CDR2 SAAADI. This CDR3 spans 16 amino acids. Trimming cost V 2 bases and J 6 bases, with 19 bases left between them. The CDR3 is CASSETLRGGGDGYTF. The CDR3, as DNA: TGCGCCAGCAGTGAGACATTGCGGGGCGGGGGAGATGGCTACACCTTC.

The V call is TRBV9, the J call TRBJ2-3, with TRBD1 matching over 7 bases. The CDR3 spans 15 residues. The V and J ends lost 6 bases and 1 base, in that order; junction bases with no gene match: 8. Germline-derived CDR1 and CDR2 are SGDLS and YYNGEE. CDR3 in DNA: TGTGCCAGCACCTCCGGGACAGCTGGCACAGATACGCAGTATTTT. This codes for CASTSGTAGTDTQYF.

This clonotype was seen more than once but under ten times. The chain combines TRBV9 with TRBJ2-3, with 15 bases lining up with TRBD2. With 3 bases clipped from V and 2 bases from J, the junction kept 4 bases outside the gene matches. This CDR3 spans 17 amino acids. Germline CDR1 is SGDLS and CDR2 is YYNGEE. The CDR3 nucleotides are TGTGCCAGCAGCGCTCGGACTAGCGGGGGGGCCACAGATACGCAGTATTTT. Protein: CASSARTSGGATDTQYF.

The CDR3 spells CASSLGTSTTGELFF. The DNA of the CDR3 is TGTGCCAGCAGCTTAGGGACTAGTACGACCGGGGAGCTGTTTTTT. This chain uses TRBV5-5 with TRBJ2-2; TRBD2 aligns across 8 bases. V dropped 2 bases and J dropped 5; count of bases not matched to a gene: 5. Germline CDR1 SGHKS, CDR2 YYEKEE (reference sequence). This CDR3 has 15 residues.

This clonotype was seen only once. V is TRBV5-1 and J is TRBJ2-1; no clear D gene. Trimming cost V 1 base and J 9 bases, with 14 bases left between them. CDR1 is SGHRS, CDR2 YFSETQ, per germline. The CDR3 runs 14 residues. The CDR3 DNA sequence: TGCGCCAGCAGCTTGTCGGTCGGGCGCGTTGAGCAGTTCTTC. This gives the protein CASSLSVGRVEQFF.

V and J are TRBV5-5 and TRBJ1-6; no definite D call. The CDR3 has 13 amino acids. Trimming stripped 0 bases from V and 7 bases from J, with 5 bases between. Germline V gene sequence: CDR1 SGHKS, CDR2 YYEKEE (reference sequence). This CDR3 reads CASSLAWNSPLHF. CDR3 DNA: TGTGCCAGCAGCTTGGCGTGGAATTCACCCCTCCACTTT.

The chain has TRBV12-3 or TRBV12-4 and TRBJ1-5; 8 nucleotides line up with TRBD1. Trimming cost V 1 base and J 6 bases; bases outside gene matches: 5. CDR3 length: 15 amino acids. This chain's CDR3 is CASSLGQGIAQPQHF. CDR3 bases: TGTGCCAGCAGTTTAGGACAGGGGATCGCTCAGCCCCAGCATTTT.

The genes are TRBV7-6 and TRBJ1-6; no reliable D call. The V and J ends lost 9 bases and 7 bases respectively, with 19 bases between them. The CDR3 sequence is 15 residues long. CDR1 SGHVS and CDR2 FNYEAQ come from the germline V gene. The CDR3 DNA reads TGTGCCAGTGGGTCTCGGGCAAAGACAAATTCACCCCTCCACTTT. Residues: CASGSRAKTNSPLHF.

This clonotype was counted many times. The chain couples TRBV29-1 to TRBJ2-4; 9 bases align to TRBD1. The CDR3 totals 13 residues. The ends lost 5 bases at V and 8 bases at J; junction bases unmatched: 7. The germline V gene has CDR1 SQVTM and CDR2 ANQGSEA. The CDR3 region is CSVRQGGGDIQYF. CDR3 in DNA: TGCAGCGTTAGACAGGGGGGGGGAGACATTCAGTACTTC.

This clonotype was detected a few times. V and J are TRBV12-3 or TRBV12-4 and TRBJ2-7; 10 nucleotides line up with TRBD2. After removal of 5 bases from V and 6 bases from J, the junction contained 7 bases not matched to a gene. The CDR3 extends over 14 amino acids. The CDR3: CASSKLAGPGEQYF. As DNA, the CDR3 is TGTGCCAGCAGTAAACTAGCGGGACCCGGCGAGCAGTACTTC.

In this sample, this clonotype turned up a few times. The chain couples TRBV20-1 to TRBJ2-1; no firm D call. The V gene's germline CDR1 is DFQATT and CDR2 SNEGSKA (reference sequence). The germline V and J ends were trimmed by 7 bases and 5 bases, with 15 bases remaining between them. There are 13 residues in the CDR3. CDR3 coding DNA: TGCAGTGGATGGACCCGGTTGCACAATGAGCAGTTCTTC. Its translation is CSGWTRLHNEQFF.

This chain uses TRBV7-9 with TRBJ2-1, with D perhaps matching TRBD1 (6 bases). The length of the CDR3 is 12 residues. Per the germline V gene, CDR1 is SEHNR and CDR2 is FQNEAQ (reference sequence). V dropped 7 bases and J dropped 13 bases, with 17 bases sitting between them. CDR3 loop: CASTYLEQGQFF. The CDR3, as DNA: TGTGCCAGCACCTATCTCGAACAGGGACAGTTCTTC.

This clonotype was found a few times. The chain joins TRBV9 to TRBJ1-5; D not resolved. V lost 3 bases to trimming and J lost 7 bases, with 11 bases between them. Germline values: CDR1 SGDLS, CDR2 YYNGEE. CDR3 length equals 13 residues. The CDR3 reads CASSAQAGQPQHF. In DNA, the CDR3 is TGTGCCAGCAGCGCCCAGGCGGGCCAGCCCCAGCATTTT. Using reference TRBV9 and TRBJ1-5 for the parts outside the CDR3, the full variable domain is DSGVTQTPKHLITATGQRVTLRCSPRSGDLSVYWYQQSLDQGLQFLIQYYNGEERAKGNILERFSAQQFPDLHSELNLSSLELGDSALYFCASSAQAGQPQHFGDGTRLSIL.

The chain employs TRBV15 and TRBJ1-2, with D maybe TRBD1 (5 bases). Germline V CDR1 and CDR2: LNHNV, YYDKDF (reference sequence). Trimming removed 1 base at V and 8 bases at J, with 11 bases between. The CDR3 length is 13 residues. CDR3 coding DNA: TGTGCCACCAGCAGAGCGGGGGTTCGGGGCTACACCTTC. Its protein product is CATSRAGVRGYTF.

This clonotype was found a few times. This chain uses TRBV6-2 or TRBV6-3 with TRBJ2-3; 16 bases map to TRBD2. The CDR3 totals 20 residues. V was clipped by 0 bases and J by 4 bases; unmatched bases: 10. CDR1 MNHEY and CDR2 SVGEGT come from the germline V gene. The CDR3 DNA reads TGTGCCAGCAGTTACTCTCCGGGACTAGCGGGAGGGCCGCTGGCAGATACGCAGTATTTT. Its translation: CASSYSPGLAGGPLADTQYF.

This clonotype was seen a handful of times. The chain is built from TRBV4-3 and TRBJ1-1; 10 bases are shared with TRBD1. Trimming cost V 4 bases and J 4 bases; bases outside gene matches: 9. CDR1 is LGHNA, CDR2 YSLEER, per germline. The CDR3 spans 16 residues. CDR3 DNA: TGCGCCAGCAGCCCCGACAGGGGGCGAAGGGGCACTGAAGCTTTCTTT. Protein: CASSPDRGRRGTEAFF.

This clonotype was seen at least ten times. This chain connects TRBV12-3 or TRBV12-4 to TRBJ1-1; the D is unclear. V lost 5 bases to trimming and J lost 5 bases, with 12 bases between them. This CDR3 spans 13 amino acids. The CDR3 reads CASSLTEETEAFF. The CDR3, as DNA: TGTGCCAGCAGTCTAACAGAGGAAACTGAAGCTTTCTTT.

This chain uses TRBV20-1 with TRBJ2-7; a weak D match, TRBD2 (6 bases). The V end was cut by 3 bases, the J end by 2 bases, with 11 bases between. CDR1 is DFQATT and CDR2 is SNEGSKA in the germline V gene (reference sequence). The CDR3 sequence is 13 residues long. CDR3 DNA: TGCAGTGCTAGTAGCGGCCCACCCTACGAGCAGTACTTC. This gives the protein CSASSGPPYEQYF.

This chain links TRBV10-3 with TRBJ2-7, with TRBD2 matching over 10 bases. Losses at the gene ends were 2 bases for V and 2 bases for J; bases not matched to a gene: 12. The germline V gene has CDR1 ENHRY and CDR2 SYGVKD. The CDR3 sequence is 18 residues long. The CDR3 sequence: CAISEAFIAGGPTYEQYF. In nucleotides, the CDR3 is TGTGCCATCAGTGAGGCCTTTATAGCGGGAGGCCCCACCTACGAGCAGTACTTC.

This clonotype was observed many times. This chain links TRBV20-1 with TRBJ1-1, with 7 nucleotides matching TRBD1. Trimming at V came to 3 bases and at J to 5 bases, leaving 6 bases not matched to a gene. The CDR3 is 13 residues long. Germline CDR1 is DFQATT and CDR2 is SNEGSKA (reference sequence). This CDR3 is CSASRGGGTEAFF. The CDR3 bases are TGCAGTGCTAGCAGGGGGGGGGGAACTGAAGCTTTCTTT.

This clonotype showed up just a few times. V usage is TRBV3-1 and J usage is TRBJ2-7, with TRBD2 matching over 7 bases. The V and J ends lost 3 bases and 0 bases, in that order; junction bases with no gene match: 5. CDR1 is LGHDT and CDR2 is YNNKEL in the germline V gene (reference sequence). CDR3 length equals 15 residues. The CDR3 DNA sequence: TGTGCCAGCAGCCATGCCGGGGGGAGCTCCTACGAGCAGTACTTC. Translation gives CASSHAGGSSYEQYF.